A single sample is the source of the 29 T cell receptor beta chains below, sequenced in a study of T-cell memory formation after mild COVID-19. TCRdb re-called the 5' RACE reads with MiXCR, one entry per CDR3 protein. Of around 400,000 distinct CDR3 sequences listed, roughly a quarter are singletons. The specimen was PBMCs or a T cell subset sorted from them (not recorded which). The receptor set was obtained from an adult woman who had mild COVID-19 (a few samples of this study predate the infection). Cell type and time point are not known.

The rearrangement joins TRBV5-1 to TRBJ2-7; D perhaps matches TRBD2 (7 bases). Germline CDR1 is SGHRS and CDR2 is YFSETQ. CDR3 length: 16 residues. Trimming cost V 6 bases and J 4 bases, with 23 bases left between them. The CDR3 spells CASTPGGGGRAYEQYF. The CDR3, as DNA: TGCGCCAGCACCCCGGGAGGTGGGGGCAGGGCGTACGAGCAGTACTTC.

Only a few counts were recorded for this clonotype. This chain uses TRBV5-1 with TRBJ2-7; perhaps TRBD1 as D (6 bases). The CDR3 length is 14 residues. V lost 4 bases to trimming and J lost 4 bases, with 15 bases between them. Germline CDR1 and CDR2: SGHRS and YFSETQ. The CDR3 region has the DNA TGCGCCAGCAGCAGGGACAACGCCCAATACGAGCAGTACTTC. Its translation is CASSRDNAQYEQYF.

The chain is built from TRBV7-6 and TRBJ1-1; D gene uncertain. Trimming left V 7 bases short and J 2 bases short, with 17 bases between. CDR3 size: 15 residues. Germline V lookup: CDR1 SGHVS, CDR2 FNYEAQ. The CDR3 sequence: CASKPTSRVNTEAFF. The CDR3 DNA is TGTGCCAGCAAGCCAACGTCACGTGTCAACACTGAAGCTTTCTTT. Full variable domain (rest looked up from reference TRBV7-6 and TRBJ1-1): GAGVSQSPRYKVTKRGQDVALRCDPISGHVSLYWYRQALGQGPEFLTYFNYEAQQDKSGLPNDRFSAERPEGSISTLTIQRTEQRDSAMYRCASKPTSRVNTEAFFGQGTRLTVV.

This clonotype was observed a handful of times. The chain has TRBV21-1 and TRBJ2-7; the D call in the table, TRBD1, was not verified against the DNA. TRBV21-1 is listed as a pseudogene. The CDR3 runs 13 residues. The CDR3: CASSKITGGEQYF. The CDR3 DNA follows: TGTGCCAGCAGCAAAATCACAGGGGGCGAGCAGTACTTC.

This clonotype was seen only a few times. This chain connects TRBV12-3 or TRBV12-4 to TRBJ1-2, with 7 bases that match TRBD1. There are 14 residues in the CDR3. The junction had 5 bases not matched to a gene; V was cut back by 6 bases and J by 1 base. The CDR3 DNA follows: TGTGCCAGCAGCCAGGGGGATTTTAACTATGGCTACACCTTC. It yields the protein CASSQGDFNYGYTF.

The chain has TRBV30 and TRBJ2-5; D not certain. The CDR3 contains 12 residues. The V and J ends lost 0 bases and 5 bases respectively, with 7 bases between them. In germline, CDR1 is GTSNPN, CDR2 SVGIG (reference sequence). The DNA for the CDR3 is TGTGCCTGGAGTGTACTCCTGGAGACCCAGTACTTC. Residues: CAWSVLLETQYF.

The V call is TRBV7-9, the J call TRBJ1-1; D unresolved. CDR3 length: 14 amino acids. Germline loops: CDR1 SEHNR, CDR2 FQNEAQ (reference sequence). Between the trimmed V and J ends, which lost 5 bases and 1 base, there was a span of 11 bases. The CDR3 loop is CASSPHTSNTEAFF. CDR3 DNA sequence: TGTGCCAGCAGCCCGCATACCTCGAACACTGAAGCTTTCTTT. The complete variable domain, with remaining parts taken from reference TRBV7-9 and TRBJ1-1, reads DTGVSQNPRHKITKRGQNVTFRCDPISEHNRLYWYRQTLGQGPEFLTYFQNEAQLEKSRLLSDRFSAERPKGSFSTLEIQRTEQGDSAMYLCASSPHTSNTEAFFGQGTRLTVV.

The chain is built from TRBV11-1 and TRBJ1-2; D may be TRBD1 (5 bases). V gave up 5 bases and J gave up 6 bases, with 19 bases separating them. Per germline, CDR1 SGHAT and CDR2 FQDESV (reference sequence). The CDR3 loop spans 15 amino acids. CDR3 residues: CASSPDVPKGHGYTF. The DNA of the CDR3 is TGTGCCAGCAGCCCGGACGTTCCCAAGGGGCATGGCTACACCTTC.

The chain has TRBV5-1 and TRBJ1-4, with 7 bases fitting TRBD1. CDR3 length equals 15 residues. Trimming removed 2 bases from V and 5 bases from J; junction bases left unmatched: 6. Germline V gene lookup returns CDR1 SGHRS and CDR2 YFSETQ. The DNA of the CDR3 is TGCGCCAGCAGCTTCACAGGGGCTCGAAATGAAAAACTGTTTTTT. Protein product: CASSFTGARNEKLFF. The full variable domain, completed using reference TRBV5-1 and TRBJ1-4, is KAGVTQTPRYLIKTRGQQVTLSCSPISGHRSVSWYQQTPGQGLQFLFEYFSETQRNKGNFPGRFSGRQFSNSRSEMNVSTLELGDSALYLCASSFTGARNEKLFFGSGTQLSVL.

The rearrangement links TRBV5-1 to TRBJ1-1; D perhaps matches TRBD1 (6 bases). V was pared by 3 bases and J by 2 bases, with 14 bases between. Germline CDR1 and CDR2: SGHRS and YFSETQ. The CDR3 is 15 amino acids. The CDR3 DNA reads TGCGCCAGCAGCTCAGCCGGGACACCCAACACTGAAGCTTTCTTT. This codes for CASSSAGTPNTEAFF.

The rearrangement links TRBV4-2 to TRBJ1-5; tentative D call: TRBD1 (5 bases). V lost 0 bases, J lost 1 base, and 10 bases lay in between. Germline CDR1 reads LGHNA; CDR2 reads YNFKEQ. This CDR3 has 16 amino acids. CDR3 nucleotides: TGTGCCAGCAGCCAAGAGGTGGGGCGCAGCAATCAGCCCCAGCATTTT. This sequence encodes CASSQEVGRSNQPQHF.

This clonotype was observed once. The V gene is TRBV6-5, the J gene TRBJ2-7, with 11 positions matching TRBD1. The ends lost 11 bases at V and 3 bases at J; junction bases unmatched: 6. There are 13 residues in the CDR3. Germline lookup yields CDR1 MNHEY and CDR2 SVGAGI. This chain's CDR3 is CASRGTGGYEQYF. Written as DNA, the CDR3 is TGTGCCTCCAGGGGGACAGGGGGCTACGAGCAGTACTTC.

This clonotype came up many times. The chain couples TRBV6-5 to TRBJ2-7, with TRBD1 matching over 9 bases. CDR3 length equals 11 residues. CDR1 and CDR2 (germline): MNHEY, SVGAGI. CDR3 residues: CAAGQGYEQYF. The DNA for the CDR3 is TGTGCGGCGGGACAGGGTTACGAGCAGTACTTC.

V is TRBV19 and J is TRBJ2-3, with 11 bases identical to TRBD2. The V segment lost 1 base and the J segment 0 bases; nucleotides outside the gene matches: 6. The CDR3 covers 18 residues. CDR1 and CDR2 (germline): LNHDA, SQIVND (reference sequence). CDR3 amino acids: CASSIVSGREASTDTQYF. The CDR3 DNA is TGTGCCAGTAGTATAGTTAGCGGGAGGGAGGCTAGCACAGATACGCAGTATTTT.

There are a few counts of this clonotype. The CDR3 nucleotides are TGTGCCAGTAGTATAGTCCCCGTCGTAAACGGACCCCCAAGGGAGACCCAGTACTTC. Residues: CASSIVPVVNGPPRETQYF. V and J are TRBV19 and TRBJ2-5, with D uncertain. This CDR3 has 19 amino acids. V was clipped by 1 base and J by 5 bases, with 26 bases between them. Looked up from germline, CDR1 is LNHDA and CDR2 is SQIVND (reference sequence).

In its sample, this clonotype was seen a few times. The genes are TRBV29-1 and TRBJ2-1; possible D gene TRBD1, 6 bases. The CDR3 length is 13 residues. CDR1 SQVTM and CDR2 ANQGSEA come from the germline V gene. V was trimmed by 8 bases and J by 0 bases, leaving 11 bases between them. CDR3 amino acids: CSFTGSSYNEQFF. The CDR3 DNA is TGCAGCTTCACAGGGAGCTCCTACAATGAGCAGTTCTTC.

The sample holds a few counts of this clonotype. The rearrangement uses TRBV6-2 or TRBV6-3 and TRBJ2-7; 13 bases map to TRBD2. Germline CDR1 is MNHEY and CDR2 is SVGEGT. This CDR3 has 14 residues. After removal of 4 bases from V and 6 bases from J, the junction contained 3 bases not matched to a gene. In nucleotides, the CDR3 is TGTGCCAGCAGTTGGACTAGCGGGAGCAGCGAGCAGTACTTC. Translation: CASSWTSGSSEQYF.

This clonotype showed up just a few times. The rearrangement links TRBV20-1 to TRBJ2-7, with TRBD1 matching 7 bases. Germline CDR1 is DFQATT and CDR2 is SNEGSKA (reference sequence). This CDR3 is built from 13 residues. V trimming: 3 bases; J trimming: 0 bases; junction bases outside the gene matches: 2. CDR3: CSARRDSSYEQYF. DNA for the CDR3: TGCAGTGCTAGGAGGGACAGCTCCTACGAGCAGTACTTC.

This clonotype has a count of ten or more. CDR3 loop: CASSYGTSRTDTQYF. The CDR3 coding sequence is TGTGCCAGCAGTTACGGGACTAGCCGCACAGATACGCAGTATTTT. The genes are TRBV6-5 and TRBJ2-3; 9 positions agree with TRBD2. The CDR3 is made up of 15 amino acids. The junction had 1 base not matched to a gene; V was cut back by 2 bases and J by 1 base. The germline V gene has CDR1 MNHEY and CDR2 SVGAGI.

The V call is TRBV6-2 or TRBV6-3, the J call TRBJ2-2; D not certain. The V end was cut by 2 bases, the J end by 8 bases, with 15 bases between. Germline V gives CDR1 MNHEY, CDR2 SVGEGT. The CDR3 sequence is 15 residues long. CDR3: CASSYRINRGGELFF. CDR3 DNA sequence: TGTGCCAGCAGTTACCGCATCAACCGAGGTGGGGAGCTGTTTTTT.

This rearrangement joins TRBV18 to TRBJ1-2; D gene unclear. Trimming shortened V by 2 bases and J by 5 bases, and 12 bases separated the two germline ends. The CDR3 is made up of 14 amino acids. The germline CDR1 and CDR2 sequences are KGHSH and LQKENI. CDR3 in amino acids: CASSPGRQAYGYTF. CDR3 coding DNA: TGTGCCAGCTCACCAGGACGGCAGGCGTATGGCTACACCTTC.

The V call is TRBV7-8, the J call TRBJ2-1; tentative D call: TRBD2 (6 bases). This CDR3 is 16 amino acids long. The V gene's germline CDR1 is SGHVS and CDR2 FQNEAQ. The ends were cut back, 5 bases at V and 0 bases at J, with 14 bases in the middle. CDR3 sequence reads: CASSTLVGGSYNEQFF. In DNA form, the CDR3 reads TGTGCCAGCAGCACCCTGGTGGGAGGCTCCTACAATGAGCAGTTCTTC.

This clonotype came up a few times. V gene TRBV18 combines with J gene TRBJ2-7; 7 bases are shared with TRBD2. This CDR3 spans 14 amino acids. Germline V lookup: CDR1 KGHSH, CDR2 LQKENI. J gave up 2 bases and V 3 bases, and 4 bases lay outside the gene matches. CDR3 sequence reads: CASSPPGLAYEQYF. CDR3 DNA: TGTGCCAGCTCACCCCCAGGACTAGCCTACGAGCAGTACTTC.

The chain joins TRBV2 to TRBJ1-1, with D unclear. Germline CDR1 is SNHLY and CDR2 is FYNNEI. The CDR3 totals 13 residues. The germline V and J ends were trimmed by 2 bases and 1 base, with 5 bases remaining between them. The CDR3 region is CASSEHGNTEAFF. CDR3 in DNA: TGTGCCAGCAGTGAACACGGGAACACTGAAGCTTTCTTT.

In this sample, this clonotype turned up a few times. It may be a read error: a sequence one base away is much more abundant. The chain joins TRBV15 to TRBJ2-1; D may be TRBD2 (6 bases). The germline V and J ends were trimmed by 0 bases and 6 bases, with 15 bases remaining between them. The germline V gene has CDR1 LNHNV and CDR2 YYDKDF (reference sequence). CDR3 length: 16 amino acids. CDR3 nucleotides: TGTGCCACCAGCAGAGATCCTGGGAATAGCGGCAATGAGCAGTTCTTC. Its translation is CATSRDPGNSGNEQFF.

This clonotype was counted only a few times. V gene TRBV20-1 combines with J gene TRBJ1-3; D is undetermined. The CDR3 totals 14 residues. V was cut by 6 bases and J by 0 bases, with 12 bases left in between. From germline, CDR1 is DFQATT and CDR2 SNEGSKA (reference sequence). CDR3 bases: TGCAGTGCGAAGCAGGCAGGCTCTGGAAACACCATATATTTT. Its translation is CSAKQAGSGNTIYF.

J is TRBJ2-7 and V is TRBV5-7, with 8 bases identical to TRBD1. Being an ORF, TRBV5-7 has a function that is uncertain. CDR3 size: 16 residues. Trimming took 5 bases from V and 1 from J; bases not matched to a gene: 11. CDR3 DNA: TGTGCCAGCAGAATTATTTCCAGGGACAGGTCCTACGAGCAGTACTTC. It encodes CASRIISRDRSYEQYF.

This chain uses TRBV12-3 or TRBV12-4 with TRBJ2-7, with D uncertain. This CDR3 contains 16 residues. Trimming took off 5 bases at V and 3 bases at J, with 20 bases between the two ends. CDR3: CASSPGRKEEFYEQYF. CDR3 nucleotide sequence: TGTGCCAGCAGTCCCGGACGGAAGGAAGAGTTCTACGAGCAGTACTTC.

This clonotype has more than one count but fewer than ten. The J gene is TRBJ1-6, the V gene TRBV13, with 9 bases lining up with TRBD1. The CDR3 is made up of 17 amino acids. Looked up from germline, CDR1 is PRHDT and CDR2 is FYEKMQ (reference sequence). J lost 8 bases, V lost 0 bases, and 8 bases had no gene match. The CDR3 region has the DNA TGTGCCAGCAGCTTAGGGGGACAGGGCGGACCCCATTCACCCCTCCACTTT. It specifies CASSLGGQGGPHSPLHF.